Listed here is a single T cell receptor beta chain. This sample was taken from a study of shared clonotypes between healthy human individuals. V shed 2 bases and J shed 9 bases, with 10 bases lying between them. The germline CDR1 and CDR2 sequences are LGHNT and FRNRAP. CDR3 length: 12 residues. Libraries were prepared by immunoSEQ multiplex PCR; TCRdb keeps only in-frame clonotypes and omits some of them. The data hold around 2,000,000 clones, with 95% observed a single time. The J gene is TRBJ2-5, the V gene TRBV12-5; D possibly matches TRBD1 or TRBD2 (5 bases each). The specimen was naive CD4+ T cells sorted from blood. The subset denotes: CD45RA+ positively selected. This receptor was taken from a man in his late teens or twenties in good health. Here the CDR3 DNA reads TGTGCTAGTGGTTTGCGAGAGGGGCCCCAGTACTTC. As protein: CASGLREGPQYF.